This T cell receptor (beta chain) was sequenced for a study of blood T cell repertoires in COVID-19. As for the study in general: PBMCs, B-cell-depleted T cells, or T cells were the source of the cDNA or gDNA that made up the material.

Profiling relied on immunoSEQ multiplex PCR, and the TCRdb table lists in-frame clones only, not all of them. Among around 400,000 clones listed, roughly four fifths were seen once. The sample taken for sequencing was PBMCs or T cells enriched from blood (not recorded which). The TCR originated in a woman in her forties or fifties who had recovered from COVID-19.

CDR3 sequence reads: CASGLSREGTSYEQYF. The CDR3 nucleotides read TGTGCTAGTGGTTTGAGTCGGGAGGGAACCTCCTACGAGCAGTACTTC. The rearrangement joins TRBV12-5 to TRBJ2-7, with 8 bases matching TRBD2. This CDR3 spans 16 amino acids. The V gene's germline CDR1 is LGHNT and CDR2 FRNRAP. J lost 0 bases, V lost 2 bases, and 6 bases had no gene match.